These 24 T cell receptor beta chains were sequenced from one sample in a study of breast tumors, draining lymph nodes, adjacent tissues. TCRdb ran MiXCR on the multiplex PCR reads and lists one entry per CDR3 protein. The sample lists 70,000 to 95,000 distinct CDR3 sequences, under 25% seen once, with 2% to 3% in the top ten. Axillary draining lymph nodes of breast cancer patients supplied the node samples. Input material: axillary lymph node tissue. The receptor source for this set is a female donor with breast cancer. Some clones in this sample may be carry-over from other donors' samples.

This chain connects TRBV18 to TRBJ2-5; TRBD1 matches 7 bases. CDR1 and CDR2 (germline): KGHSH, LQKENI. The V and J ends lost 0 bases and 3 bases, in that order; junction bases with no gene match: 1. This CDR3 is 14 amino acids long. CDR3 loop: CASSPPGQKETQYF. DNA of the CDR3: TGTGCCAGCTCACCACCGGGACAGAAAGAGACCCAGTACTTC.

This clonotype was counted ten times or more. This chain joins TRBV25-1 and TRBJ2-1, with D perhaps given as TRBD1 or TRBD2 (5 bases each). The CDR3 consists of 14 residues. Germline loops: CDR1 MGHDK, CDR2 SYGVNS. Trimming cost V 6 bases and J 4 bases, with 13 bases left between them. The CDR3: CASSFGTLYNEQFF. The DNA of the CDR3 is TGTGCCAGCAGCTTCGGGACGCTTTACAATGAGCAGTTCTTC.

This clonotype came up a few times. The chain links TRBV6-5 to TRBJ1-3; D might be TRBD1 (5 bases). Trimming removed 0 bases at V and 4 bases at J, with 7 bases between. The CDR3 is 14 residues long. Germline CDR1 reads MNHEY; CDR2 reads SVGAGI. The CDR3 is CASSYSRQGNTIYF. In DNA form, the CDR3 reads TGTGCCAGCAGTTACTCGAGACAGGGAAACACCATATATTTT.

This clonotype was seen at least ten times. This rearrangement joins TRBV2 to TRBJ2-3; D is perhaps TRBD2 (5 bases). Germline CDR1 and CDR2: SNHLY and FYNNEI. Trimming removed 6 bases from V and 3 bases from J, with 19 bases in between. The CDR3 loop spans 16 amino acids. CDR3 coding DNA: TGTGCCAGCAGCTCTAGGGCACTTAGAGGGACAGATACGCAGTATTTT. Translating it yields CASSSRALRGTDTQYF.

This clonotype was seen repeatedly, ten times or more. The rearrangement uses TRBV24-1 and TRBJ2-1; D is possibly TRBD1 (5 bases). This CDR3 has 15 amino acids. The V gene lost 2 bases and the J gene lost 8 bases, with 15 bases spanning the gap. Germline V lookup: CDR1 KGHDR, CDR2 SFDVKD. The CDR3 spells CATSDWRTQVHEQFF. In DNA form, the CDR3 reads TGTGCCACCAGTGATTGGCGGACACAGGTCCATGAGCAGTTCTTC.

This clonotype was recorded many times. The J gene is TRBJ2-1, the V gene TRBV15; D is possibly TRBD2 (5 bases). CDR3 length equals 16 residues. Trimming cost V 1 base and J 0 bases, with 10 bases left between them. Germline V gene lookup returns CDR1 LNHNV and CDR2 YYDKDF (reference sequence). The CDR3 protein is CATSRGRGISYNEQFF. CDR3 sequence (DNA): TGTGCCACCAGCAGAGGTAGAGGGATCTCCTACAATGAGCAGTTCTTC.

The CDR3 region has the DNA TGTGCCAGCAGCAACCGGGACAGGGTACACACCATATATTTT. Amino acids: CASSNRDRVHTIYF. The V gene is TRBV6-6, the J gene TRBJ1-3, with 9 bases that match TRBD1. With V trimmed by 6 bases and J by 8 bases, 8 bases remained unmatched. This CDR3 contains 14 residues. CDR1 and CDR2 from the germline V gene are MNHNY and SVGAGI (reference sequence).

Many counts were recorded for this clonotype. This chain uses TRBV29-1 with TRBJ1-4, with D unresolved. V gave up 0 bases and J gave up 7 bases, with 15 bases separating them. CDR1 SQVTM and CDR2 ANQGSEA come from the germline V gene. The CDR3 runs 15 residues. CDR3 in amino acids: CSVEDLASVSEKLFF. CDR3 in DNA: TGCAGCGTTGAAGATCTGGCCAGCGTCTCTGAAAAACTGTTTTTT.

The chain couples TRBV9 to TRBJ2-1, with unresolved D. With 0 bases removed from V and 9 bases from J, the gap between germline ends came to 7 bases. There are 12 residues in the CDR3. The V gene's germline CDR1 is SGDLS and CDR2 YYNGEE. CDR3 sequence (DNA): TGTGCCAGCAGCGTAGGTGGTCCTGAGCAGTTCTTC. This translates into CASSVGGPEQFF.

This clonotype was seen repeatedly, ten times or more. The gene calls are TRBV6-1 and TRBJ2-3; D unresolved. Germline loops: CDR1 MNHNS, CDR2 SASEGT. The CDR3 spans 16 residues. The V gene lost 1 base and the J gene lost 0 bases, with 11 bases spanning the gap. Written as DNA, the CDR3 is TGTGCCAGCAGTGAAGGTGGCGGCTTTAGCACAGATACGCAGTATTTT. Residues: CASSEGGGFSTDTQYF.

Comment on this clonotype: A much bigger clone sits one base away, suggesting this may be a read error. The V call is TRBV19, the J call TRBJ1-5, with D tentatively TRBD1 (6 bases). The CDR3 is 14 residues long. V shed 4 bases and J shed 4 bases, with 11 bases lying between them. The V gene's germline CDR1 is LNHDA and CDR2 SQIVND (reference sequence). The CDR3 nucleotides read TGTGCCAGTAGTACCTTGACAGGTAATCAGCCCCAGCATTTT. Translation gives CASSTLTGNQPQHF.

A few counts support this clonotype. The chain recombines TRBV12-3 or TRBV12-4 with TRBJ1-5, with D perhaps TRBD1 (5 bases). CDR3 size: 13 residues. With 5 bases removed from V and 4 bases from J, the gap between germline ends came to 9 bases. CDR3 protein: CASSPGTNQPQHF. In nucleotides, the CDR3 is TGTGCCAGCAGTCCGGGGACTAATCAGCCCCAGCATTTT.

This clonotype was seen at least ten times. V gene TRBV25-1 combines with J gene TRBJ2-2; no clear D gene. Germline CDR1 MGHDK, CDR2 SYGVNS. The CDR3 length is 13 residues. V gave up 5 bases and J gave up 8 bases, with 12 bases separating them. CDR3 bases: TGTGCCAGCAGTTTGTCCGGTTCTGGGGAGCTGTTTTTT. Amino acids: CASSLSGSGELFF. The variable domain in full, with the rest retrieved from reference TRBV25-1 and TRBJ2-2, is EADIYQTPRYLVIGTGKKITLECSQTMGHDKMYWYQQDPGMELHLIHYSYGVNSTEKGDLSSESTVSRIRTEHFPLTLESARPSHTSQYLCASSLSGSGELFFGEGSRLTVL.

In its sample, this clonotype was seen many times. As DNA, the CDR3 is TGTGCCAGCAGCTTAGCTCGGGCCTCGATGAATGAGCAGTTCTTC. Amino acids: CASSLARASMNEQFF. This sequence joins TRBV7-2 and TRBJ2-1; D unclear. The germline V gene has CDR1 SGHTA and CDR2 FQGNSA. This CDR3 region has 15 residues. Trimming shortened V by 0 bases and J by 7 bases, and 13 bases separated the two germline ends.

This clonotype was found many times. The CDR3 sequence: CASSPGRSGNTIYF. CDR3 DNA sequence: TGTGCCAGCAGCCCGGGGCGCTCTGGAAACACCATATATTTT. This chain joins TRBV4-2 and TRBJ1-3; maybe TRBD1 (5 bases). The CDR3 is made up of 14 amino acids. The V end was cut by 4 bases, the J end by 0 bases, with 7 bases between. Germline V gene data show CDR1 as LGHNA and CDR2 as YNFKEQ.

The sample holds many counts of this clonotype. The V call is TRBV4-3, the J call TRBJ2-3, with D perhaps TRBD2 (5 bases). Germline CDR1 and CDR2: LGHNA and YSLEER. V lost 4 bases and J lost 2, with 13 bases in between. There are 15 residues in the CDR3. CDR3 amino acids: CASSRGSGDTDTQYF. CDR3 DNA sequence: TGCGCCAGCAGCCGTGGAAGCGGAGACACAGATACGCAGTATTTT.

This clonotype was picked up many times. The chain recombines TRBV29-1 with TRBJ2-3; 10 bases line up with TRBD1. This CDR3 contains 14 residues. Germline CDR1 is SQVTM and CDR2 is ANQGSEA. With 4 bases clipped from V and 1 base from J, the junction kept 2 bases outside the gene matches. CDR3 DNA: TGCAGCGTTGCCGGGACAGGGGGCACAGATACGCAGTATTTT. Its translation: CSVAGTGGTDTQYF.

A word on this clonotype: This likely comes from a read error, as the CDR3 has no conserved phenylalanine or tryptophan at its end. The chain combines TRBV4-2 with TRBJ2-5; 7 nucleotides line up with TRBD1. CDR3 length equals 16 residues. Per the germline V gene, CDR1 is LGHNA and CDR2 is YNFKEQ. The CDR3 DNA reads TGTGCCAGCAGCCAACTACACCCGGGACAGCAAGGGACCCAGTACTCC. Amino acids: CASSQLHPGQQGTQYS.

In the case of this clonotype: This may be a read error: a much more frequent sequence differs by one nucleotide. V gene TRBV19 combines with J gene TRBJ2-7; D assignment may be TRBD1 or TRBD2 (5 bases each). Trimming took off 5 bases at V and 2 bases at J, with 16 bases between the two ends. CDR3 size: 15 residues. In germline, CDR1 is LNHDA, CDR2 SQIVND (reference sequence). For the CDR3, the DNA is TGTGCCAGTAGTGCCCTGGGACGGGGCCCCTACGAGCAGTACTTC. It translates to CASSALGRGPYEQYF.

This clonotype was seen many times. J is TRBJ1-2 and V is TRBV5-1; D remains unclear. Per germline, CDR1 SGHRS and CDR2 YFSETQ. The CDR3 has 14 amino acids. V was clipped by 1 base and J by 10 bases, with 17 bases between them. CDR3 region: CASSLSNSDGVYTF. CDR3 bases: TGCGCCAGCAGCTTGTCTAACTCCGACGGAGTCTACACCTTC.

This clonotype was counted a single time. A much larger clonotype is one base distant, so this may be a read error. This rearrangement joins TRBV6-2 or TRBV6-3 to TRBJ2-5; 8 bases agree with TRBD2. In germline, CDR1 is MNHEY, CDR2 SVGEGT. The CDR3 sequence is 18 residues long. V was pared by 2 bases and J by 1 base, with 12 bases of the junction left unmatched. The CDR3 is CASSYTRLARSSQETQYF. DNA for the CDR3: TGTGCCAGCAGTTACACCCGACTAGCGCGAAGTTCCCAAGAGACCCAGTACTTC.

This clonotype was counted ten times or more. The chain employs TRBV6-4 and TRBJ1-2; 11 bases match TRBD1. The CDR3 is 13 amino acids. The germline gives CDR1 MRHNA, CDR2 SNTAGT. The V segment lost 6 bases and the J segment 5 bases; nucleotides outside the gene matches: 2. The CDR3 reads CASSRDRGYGYTF. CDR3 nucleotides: TGTGCCAGCAGCCGGGACAGGGGGTATGGCTACACCTTC.

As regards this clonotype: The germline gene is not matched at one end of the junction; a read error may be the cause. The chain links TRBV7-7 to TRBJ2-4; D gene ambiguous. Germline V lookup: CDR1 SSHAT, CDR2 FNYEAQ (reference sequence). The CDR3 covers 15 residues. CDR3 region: CASSLPRSPKNIQYF. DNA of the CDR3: TGTGCTAGCAGCTTACCCAGGAGCCCCAAAAACATTCAGTACTTC. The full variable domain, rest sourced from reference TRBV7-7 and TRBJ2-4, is GAGVSQSPRYKVTKRGQDVTLRCDPISSHATLYWYQQALGQGPEFLTYFNYEAQPDKSGLPSDRFSAERPEGSISTLTIQRTEQRDSAMYRCASSLPRSPKNIQYFGAGTRLSVL.

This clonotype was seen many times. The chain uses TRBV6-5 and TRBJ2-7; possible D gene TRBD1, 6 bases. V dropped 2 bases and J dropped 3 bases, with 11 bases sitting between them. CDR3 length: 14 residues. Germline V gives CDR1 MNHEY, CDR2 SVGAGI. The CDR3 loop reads CASSYDQGIYEQYF. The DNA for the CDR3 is TGTGCCAGCAGTTACGACCAGGGGATCTACGAGCAGTACTTC.